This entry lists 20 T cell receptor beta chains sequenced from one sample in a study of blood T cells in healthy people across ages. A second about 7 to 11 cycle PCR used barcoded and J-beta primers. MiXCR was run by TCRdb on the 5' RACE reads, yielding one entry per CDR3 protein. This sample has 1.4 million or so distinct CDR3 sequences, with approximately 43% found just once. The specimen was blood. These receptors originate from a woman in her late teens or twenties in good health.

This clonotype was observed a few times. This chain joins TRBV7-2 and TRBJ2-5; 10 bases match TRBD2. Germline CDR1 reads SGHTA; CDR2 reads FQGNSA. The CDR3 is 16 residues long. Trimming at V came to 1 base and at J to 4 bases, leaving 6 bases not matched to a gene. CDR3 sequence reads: CASSLVLAGGVETQYF. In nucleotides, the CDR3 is TGTGCCAGCAGCTTAGTGTTAGCGGGGGGTGTAGAGACCCAGTACTTC. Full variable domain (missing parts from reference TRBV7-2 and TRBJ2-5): GAGVSQSPSNKVTEKGKDVELRCDPISGHTALYWYRQSLGQGLEFLIYFQGNSAPDKSGLPSDRFSAERTGGSVSTLTIQRTQQEDSAVYLCASSLVLAGGVETQYFGPGTRLLVL.

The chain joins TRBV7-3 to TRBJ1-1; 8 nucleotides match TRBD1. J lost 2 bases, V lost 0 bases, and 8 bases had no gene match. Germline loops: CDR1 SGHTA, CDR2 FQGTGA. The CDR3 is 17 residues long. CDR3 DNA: TGTGCCAGCAGCTTAACCGGGCAGGGGGCCTTTAACACTGAAGCTTTCTTT. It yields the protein CASSLTGQGAFNTEAFF.

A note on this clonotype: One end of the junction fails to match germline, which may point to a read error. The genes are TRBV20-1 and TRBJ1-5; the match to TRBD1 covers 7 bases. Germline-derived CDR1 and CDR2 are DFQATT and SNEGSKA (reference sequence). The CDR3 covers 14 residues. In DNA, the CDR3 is TGCAGTGCTGGAGAGACAGGGTCGGGACAGCCCCAGCATTTT. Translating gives CSAGETGSGQPQHF.

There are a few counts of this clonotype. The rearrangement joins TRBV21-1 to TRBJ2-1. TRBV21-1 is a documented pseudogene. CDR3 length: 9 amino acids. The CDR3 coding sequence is TGTGCCAGCAGCAAAGTTCCGTTCTTC. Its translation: CASSKVPFF.

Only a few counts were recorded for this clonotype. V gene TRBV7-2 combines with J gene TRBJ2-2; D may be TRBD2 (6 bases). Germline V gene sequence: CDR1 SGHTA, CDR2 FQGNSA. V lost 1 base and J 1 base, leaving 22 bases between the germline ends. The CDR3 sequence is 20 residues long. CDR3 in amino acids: CASSLGPGPFAGMNTGELFF. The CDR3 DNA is TGTGCCAGCAGCTTAGGTCCCGGACCTTTTGCGGGGATGAACACCGGGGAGCTGTTTTTT.

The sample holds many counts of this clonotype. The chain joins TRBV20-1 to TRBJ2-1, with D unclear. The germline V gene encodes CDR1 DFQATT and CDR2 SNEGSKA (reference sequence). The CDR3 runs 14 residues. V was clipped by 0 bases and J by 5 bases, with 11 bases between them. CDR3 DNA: TGCAGTGCTAGAGATATCCAGCTGAACAATGAGCAGTTCTTC. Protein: CSARDIQLNNEQFF.

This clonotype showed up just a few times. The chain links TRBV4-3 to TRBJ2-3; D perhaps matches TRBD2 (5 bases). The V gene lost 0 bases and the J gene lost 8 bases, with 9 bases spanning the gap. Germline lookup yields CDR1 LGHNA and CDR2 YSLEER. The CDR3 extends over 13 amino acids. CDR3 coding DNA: TGCGCCAGCAGCCAAGATTTAGGGAGTACGCAGTATTTT. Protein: CASSQDLGSTQYF.

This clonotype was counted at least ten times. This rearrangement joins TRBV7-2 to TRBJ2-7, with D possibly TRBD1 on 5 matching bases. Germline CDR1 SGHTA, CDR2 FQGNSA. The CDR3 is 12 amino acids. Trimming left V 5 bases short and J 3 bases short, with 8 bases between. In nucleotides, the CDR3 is TGTGCCAGCAGCGCCCAGGGCTACGAGCAGTACTTC. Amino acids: CASSAQGYEQYF.

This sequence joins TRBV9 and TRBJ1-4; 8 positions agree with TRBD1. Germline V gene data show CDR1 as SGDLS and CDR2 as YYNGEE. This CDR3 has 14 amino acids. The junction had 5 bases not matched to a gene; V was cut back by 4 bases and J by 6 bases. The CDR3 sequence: CASSRTGRDEKLFF. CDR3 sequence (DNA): TGTGCCAGCAGCCGGACAGGGAGGGATGAAAAACTGTTTTTT.

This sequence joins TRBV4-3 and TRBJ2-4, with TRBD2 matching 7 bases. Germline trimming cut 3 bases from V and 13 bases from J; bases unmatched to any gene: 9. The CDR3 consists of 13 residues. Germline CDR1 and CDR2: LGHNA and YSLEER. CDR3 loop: CASSHRLAHEQYF. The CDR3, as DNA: TGCGCCAGCAGCCACCGACTAGCCCATGAGCAGTACTTC.

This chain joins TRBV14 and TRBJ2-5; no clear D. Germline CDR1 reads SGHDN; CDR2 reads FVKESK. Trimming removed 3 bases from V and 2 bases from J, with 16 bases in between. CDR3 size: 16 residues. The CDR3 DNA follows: TGTGCCAGCAGCCATCCGTCATGGACCAGACAAGAGACCCAGTACTTC. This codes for CASSHPSWTRQETQYF.

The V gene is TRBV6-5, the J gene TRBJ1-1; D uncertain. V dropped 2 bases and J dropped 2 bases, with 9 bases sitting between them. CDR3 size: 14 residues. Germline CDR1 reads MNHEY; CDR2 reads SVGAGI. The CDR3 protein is CASSYQDYNTEAFF. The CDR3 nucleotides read TGTGCCAGCAGTTACCAGGACTATAACACTGAAGCTTTCTTT.

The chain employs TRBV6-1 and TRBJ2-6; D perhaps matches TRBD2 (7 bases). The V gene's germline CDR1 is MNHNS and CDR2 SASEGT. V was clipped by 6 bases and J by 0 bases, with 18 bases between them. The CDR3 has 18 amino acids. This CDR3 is CASSIGGALGSGANVLTF. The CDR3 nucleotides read TGTGCCAGCAGCATAGGGGGGGCGCTAGGCTCTGGGGCCAACGTCCTGACTTTC.

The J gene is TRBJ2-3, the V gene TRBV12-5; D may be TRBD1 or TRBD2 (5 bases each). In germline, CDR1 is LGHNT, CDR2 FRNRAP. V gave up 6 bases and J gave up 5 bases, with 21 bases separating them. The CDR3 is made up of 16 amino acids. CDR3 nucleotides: TGTGCTAGTGGGTCCGGTACAGGAAGGGACGGAGATACGCAGTATTTT. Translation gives CASGSGTGRDGDTQYF.

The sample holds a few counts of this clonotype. This CDR3 is CASSSRVDGQYF. In nucleotides, the CDR3 is TGTGCCAGCAGTTCCCGGGTGGATGGGCAGTACTTC. The chain links TRBV6-2 or TRBV6-3 to TRBJ2-7; no clear D. Germline lookup yields CDR1 MNHEY and CDR2 SVGEGT. This CDR3 contains 12 residues. Deletions cut 4 bases from V and 9 bases from J, with 13 bases between.

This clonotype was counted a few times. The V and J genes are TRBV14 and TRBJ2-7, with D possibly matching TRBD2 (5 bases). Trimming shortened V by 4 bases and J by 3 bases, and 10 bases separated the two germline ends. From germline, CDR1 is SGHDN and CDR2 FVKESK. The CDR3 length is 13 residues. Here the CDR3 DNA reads TGTGCCAGCAGCCCGAGGGTAGACTACGAGCAGTACTTC. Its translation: CASSPRVDYEQYF.

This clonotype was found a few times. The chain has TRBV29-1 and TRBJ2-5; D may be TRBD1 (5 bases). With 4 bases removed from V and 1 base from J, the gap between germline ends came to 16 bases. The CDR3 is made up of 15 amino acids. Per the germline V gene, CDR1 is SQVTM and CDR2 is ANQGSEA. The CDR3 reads CSVARSETVQETQYF. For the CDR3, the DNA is TGCAGCGTTGCCCGATCCGAGACAGTCCAAGAGACCCAGTACTTC.

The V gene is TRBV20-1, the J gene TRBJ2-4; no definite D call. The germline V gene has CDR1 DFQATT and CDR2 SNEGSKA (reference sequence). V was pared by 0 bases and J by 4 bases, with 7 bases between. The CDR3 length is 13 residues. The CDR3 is CSARENTKNIQYF. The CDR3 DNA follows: TGCAGTGCTAGAGAGAATACAAAAAACATTCAGTACTTC.

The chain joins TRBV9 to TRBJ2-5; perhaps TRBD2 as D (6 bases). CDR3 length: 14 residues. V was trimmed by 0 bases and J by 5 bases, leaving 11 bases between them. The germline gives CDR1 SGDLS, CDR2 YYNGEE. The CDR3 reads CASSVGGREETQYF. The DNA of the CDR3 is TGTGCCAGCAGCGTAGGTGGACGGGAGGAGACCCAGTACTTC.

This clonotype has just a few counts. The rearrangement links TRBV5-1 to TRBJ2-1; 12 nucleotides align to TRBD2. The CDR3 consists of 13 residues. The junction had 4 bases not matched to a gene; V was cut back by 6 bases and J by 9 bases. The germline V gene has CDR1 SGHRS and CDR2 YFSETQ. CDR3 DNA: TGCGCCAGCAAGCTAGCGGGAGGGCTTGAGCAGTTCTTC. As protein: CASKLAGGLEQFF.